What follows describes a single T cell receptor beta chain. What it binds is unknown. This entry belongs to a study of CD8 T cells in ankylosing spondylitis. Findings and caveats of the study: Seemingly characteristic of ankylosing spondylitis blood was a TCR beta motif consisting of roughly 8 highly homologous variants.

TCRdb reanalysed the 5' RACE reads using MiXCR and keeps one entry per CDR3 protein. The sample lists around 390,000 distinct CDR3 sequences, about a fifth occurring once. Sequencing was carried out using blood, either unsorted or a sorted T cell fraction (not recorded which). The source of this sequence is a male donor with ankylosing spondylitis.

CDR3: CASSARIRSGGAGFGYTF. The CDR3 DNA is TGTGCCAGCAGCGCGCGGATCCGCTCAGGGGGCGCGGGATTCGGCTACACCTTC. The chain joins TRBV11-2 to TRBJ1-2; 8 positions agree with TRBD1. The CDR3 has 18 residues. The J segment lost 8 bases and the V segment lost 5 bases, leaving 22 bases of the junction unmatched. Germline assignment: CDR1 SGHAT and CDR2 FQNNGV.